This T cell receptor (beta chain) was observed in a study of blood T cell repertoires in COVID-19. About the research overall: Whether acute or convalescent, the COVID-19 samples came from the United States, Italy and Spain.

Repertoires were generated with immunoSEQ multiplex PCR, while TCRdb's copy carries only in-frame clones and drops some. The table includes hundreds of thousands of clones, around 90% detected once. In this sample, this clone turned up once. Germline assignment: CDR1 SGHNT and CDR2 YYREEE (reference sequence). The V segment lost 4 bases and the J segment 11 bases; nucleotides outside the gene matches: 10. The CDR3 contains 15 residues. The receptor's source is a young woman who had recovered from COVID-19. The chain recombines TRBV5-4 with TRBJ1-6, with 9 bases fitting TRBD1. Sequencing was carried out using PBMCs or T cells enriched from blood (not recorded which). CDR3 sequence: CASSTPGTGQPPLHF. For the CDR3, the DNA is TGTGCCAGCAGCACCCCCGGGACAGGGCAGCCACCCCTCCACTTT.